This note documents a single T cell receptor beta chain sequence. This sample stems from a study of blood T cell repertoires in COVID-19. As for the study in general: Spain, Italy and the United States supplied samples that represented acute and convalescent COVID-19. Sample material is recorded as cDNA or gDNA derived from T cells, B-cell-depleted T cells, or PBMCs.

This CDR3 has 15 amino acids. Germline assignment: CDR1 MNHEY and CDR2 SMNVEV (reference sequence). V was cut by 3 bases and J by 7 bases, with 16 bases left in between. Authors' processing steps: Estimates of nucleated cell counts were drawn from the amplification of reference gene primers. Generated by immunoSEQ multiplex PCR, the TCRdb table keeps only in-frame clones and is missing some. V, J and clone size are taken as reported in that table, and D and trimming were inferred from the DNA itself. The data show around 100,000 clones, approximately 90% seen once. The sample taken for sequencing was peripheral blood. The sequence derives from a man aged 60 to 75 with acute or convalescent COVID-19. This chain links TRBV27 with TRBJ2-1; possible D gene TRBD1, 5 bases. The CDR3 nucleotides read TGTGCCAGCAGTTTCCGGCAGGGAACACGGAATGAGCAGTTCTTC. Amino acids: CASSFRQGTRNEQFF.